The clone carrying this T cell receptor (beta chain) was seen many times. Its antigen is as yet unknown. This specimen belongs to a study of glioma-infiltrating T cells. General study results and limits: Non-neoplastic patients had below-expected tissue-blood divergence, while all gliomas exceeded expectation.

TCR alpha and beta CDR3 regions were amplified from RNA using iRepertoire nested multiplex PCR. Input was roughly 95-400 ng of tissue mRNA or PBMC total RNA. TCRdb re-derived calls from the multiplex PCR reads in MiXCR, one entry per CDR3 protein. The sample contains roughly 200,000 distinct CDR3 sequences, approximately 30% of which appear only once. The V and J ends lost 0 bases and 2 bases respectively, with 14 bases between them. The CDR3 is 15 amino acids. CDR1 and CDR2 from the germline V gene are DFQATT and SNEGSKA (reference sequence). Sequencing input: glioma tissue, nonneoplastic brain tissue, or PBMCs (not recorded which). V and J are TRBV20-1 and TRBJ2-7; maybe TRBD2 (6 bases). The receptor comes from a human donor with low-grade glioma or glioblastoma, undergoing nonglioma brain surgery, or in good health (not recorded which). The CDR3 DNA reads TGCAGTGCTAGAGATCTTGGGGACTTCGCCTACGAGCAGTACTTC. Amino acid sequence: CSARDLGDFAYEQYF.